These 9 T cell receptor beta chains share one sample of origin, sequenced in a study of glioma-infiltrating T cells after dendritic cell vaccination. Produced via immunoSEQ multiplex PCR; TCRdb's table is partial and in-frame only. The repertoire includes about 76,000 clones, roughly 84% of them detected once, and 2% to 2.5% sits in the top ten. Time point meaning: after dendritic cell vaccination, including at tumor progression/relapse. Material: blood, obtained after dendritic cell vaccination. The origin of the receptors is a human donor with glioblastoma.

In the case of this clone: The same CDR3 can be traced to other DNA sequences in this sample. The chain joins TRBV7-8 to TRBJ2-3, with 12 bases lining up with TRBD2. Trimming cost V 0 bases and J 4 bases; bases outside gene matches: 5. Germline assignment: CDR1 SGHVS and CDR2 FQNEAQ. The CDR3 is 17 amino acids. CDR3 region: CASSLAVLAGGPDTQYF. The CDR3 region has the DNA TGTGCCAGCAGCTTAGCGGTTCTAGCGGGAGGGCCAGATACGCAGTATTTT.

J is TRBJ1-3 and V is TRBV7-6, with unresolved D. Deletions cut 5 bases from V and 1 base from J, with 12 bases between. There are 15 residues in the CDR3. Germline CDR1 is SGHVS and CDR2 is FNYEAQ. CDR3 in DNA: TGTGCCAGCAGCGGGAGTAAGGAGTCTGGAAACACCATATATTTT. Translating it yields CASSGSKESGNTIYF.

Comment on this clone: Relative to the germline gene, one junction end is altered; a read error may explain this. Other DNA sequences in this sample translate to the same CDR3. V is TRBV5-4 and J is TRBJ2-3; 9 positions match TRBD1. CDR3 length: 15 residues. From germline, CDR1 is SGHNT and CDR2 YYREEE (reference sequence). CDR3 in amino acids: CASSPAGTGLDTQYF. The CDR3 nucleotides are TGTGCCAGCAGCCCGGCCGGGACAGGGCTAGATACGCAGTACTTT.

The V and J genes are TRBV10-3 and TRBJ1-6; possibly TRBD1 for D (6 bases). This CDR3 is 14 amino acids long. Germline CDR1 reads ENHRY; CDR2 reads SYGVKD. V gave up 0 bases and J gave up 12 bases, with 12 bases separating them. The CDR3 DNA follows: TGTGCCATCAGTGAGTCTAGGGGGGAGGGACCCCTCCACTTT. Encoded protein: CAISESRGEGPLHF.

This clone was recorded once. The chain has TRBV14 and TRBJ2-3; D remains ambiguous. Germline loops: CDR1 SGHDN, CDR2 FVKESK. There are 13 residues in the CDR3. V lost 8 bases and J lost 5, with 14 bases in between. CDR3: CASQQVLGDTQYF. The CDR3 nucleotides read TGTGCCAGCCAGCAGGTACTTGGAGATACGCAGTATTTT.

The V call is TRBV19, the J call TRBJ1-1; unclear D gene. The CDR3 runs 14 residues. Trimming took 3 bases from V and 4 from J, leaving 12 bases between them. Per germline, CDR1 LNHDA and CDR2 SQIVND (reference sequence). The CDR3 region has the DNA TGTGCCAGTAGTATCGCGGGAGGAGGCACTGAAGCTTTCTTT. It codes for CASSIAGGGTEAFF.

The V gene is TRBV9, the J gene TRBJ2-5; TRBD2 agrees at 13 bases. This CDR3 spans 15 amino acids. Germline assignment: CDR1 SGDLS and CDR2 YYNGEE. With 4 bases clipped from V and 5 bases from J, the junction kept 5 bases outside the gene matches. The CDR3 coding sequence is TGTGCCAGCAGCCTGGGACTAGCGGGATTCGAGACCCAGTACTTC. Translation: CASSLGLAGFETQYF.

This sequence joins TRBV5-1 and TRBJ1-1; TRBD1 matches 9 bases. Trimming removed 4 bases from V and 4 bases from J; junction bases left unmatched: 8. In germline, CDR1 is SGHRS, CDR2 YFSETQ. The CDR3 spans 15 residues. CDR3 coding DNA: TGCGCCAGCAGCCCTGGACAGGGGAGTGGCACTGAAGCTTTCTTT. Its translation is CASSPGQGSGTEAFF. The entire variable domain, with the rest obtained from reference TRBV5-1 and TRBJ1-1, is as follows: KAGVTQTPRYLIKTRGQQVTLSCSPISGHRSVSWYQQTPGQGLQFLFEYFSETQRNKGNFPGRFSGRQFSNSRSEMNVSTLELGDSALYLCASSPGQGSGTEAFFGQGTRLTVV.

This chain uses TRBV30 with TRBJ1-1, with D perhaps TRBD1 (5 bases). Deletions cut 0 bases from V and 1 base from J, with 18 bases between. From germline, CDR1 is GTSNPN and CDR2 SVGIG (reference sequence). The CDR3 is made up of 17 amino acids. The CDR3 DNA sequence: TGTGCCTGGAGTGTACTCGGGGGATCCGAAAGGAACACTGAAGCTTTCTTT. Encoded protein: CAWSVLGGSERNTEAFF.